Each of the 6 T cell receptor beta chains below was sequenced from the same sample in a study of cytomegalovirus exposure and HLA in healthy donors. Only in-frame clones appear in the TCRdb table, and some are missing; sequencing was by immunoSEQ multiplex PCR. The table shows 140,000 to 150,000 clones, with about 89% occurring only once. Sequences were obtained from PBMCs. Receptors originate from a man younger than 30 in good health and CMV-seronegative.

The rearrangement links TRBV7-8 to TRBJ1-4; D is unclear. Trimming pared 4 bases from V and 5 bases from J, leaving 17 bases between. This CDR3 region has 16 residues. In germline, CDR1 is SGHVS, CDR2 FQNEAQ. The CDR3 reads CASSSIVNPRNEKLFF. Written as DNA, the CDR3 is TGTGCCAGCAGCTCCATTGTGAACCCCAGGAATGAAAAACTGTTTTTT.

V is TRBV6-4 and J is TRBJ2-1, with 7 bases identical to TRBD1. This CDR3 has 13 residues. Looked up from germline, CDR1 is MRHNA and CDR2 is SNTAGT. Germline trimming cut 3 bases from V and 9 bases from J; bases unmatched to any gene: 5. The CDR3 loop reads CASSETGAGEQFF. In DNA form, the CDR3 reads TGTGCCAGCAGTGAAACAGGGGCCGGTGAGCAGTTCTTC.

In nucleotides, the CDR3 is TGCGCCAGCAGCTCACTAGCGGGGGGCAACAATGAGCAGTTCTTC. This gives the protein CASSSLAGGNNEQFF. This rearrangement joins TRBV5-1 to TRBJ2-1, with TRBD2 matching over 12 bases. Germline V gives CDR1 SGHRS, CDR2 YFSETQ. V lost 3 bases and J lost 5; bases outside the gene matches: 3. This CDR3 spans 15 amino acids.

CDR3 loop: CASSESGGAYEQYV. The DNA of the CDR3 is TGCGCCAGCAGTGAGTCAGGGGGCGCCTACGAGCAGTACGTC. The chain uses TRBV10-2 and TRBJ2-7; 7 bases line up with TRBD1. CDR3 size: 14 residues. Trimming took 0 bases from V and 2 from J; bases not matched to a gene: 1. The germline gives CDR1 WSHSY, CDR2 SAAADI.

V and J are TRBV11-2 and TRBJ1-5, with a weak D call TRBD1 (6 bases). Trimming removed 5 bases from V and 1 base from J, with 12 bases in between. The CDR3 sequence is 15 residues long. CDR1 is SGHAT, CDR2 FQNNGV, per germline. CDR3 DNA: TGTGCCAGCAGCCGTGGACAGCAGAGCAATCAGCCCCAGCATTTT. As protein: CASSRGQQSNQPQHF.

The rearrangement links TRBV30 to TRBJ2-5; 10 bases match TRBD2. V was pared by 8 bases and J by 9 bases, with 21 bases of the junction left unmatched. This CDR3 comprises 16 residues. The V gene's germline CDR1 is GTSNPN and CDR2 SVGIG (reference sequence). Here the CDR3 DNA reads TGTGCCGAGCTAAGGGCTAAGCGGGGGGGAGCGGAGGCCCAGTACTTC. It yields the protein CAELRAKRGGAEAQYF.